Given below is one TCR beta chain in context. This sample is drawn from a study of blood T cell repertoires in COVID-19. The CDR3 is made up of 15 amino acids. Germline V gene data show CDR1 as SSHAT and CDR2 as FNYEAQ (reference sequence). V was cut by 3 bases and J by 3 bases, with 11 bases left in between. The method was immunoSEQ multiplex PCR; TCRdb's version includes in-frame clones alone and lacks a portion of them. This repertoire shows roughly 190,000 clones, 70% to 80% found once; its top ten account for roughly 9.4%. The V and J genes are TRBV7-7 and TRBJ2-2; maybe TRBD2 (6 bases). The clonotype originates from a woman in her forties or fifties with active or convalescent COVID-19. Sequencing used peripheral blood. The CDR3 here is CASSFSGSDTGELFF. As DNA, the CDR3 is TGTGCCAGCAGCTTCTCCGGGAGCGACACCGGGGAGCTGTTTTTT.